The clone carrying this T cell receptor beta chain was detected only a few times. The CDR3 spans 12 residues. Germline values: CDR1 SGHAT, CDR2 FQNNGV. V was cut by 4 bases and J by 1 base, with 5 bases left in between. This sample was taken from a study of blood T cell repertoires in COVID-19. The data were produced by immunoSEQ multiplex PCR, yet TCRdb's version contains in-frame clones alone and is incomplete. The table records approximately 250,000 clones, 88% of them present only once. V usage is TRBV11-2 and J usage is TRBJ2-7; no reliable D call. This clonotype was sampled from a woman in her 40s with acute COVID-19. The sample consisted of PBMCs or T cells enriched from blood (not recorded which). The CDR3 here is CASSSNSYEQYF. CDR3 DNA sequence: TGTGCCAGCAGCTCCAATTCCTACGAGCAGTACTTC.